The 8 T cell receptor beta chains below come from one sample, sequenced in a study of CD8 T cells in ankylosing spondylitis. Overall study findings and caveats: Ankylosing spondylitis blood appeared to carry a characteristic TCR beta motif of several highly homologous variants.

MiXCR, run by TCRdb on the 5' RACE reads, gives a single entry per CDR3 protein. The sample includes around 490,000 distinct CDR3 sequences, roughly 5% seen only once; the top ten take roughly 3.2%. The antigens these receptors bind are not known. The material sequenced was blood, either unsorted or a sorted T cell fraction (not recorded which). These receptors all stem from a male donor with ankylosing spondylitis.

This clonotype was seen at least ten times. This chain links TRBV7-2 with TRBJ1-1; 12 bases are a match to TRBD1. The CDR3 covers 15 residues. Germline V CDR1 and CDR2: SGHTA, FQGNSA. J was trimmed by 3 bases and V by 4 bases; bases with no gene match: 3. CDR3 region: CASSWGQGADTEAFF. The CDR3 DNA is TGTGCCAGCAGCTGGGGACAGGGGGCGGACACTGAAGCTTTCTTT.

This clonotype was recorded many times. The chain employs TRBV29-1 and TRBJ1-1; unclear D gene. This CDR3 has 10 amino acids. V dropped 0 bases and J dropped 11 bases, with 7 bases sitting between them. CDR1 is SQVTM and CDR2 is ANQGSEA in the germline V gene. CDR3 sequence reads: CSVEDPGAFF. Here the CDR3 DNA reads TGCAGCGTTGAAGATCCAGGTGCTTTCTTT.

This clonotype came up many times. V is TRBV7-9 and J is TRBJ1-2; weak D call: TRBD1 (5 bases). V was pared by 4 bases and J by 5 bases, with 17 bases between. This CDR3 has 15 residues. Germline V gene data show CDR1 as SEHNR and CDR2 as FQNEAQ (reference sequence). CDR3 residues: CASSSNTGRAYGYTF. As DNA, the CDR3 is TGTGCCAGCAGCTCTAACACAGGCCGGGCTTATGGCTACACCTTC.

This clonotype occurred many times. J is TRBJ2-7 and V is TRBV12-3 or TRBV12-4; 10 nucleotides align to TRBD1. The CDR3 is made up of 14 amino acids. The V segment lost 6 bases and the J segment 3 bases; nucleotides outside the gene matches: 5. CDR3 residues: CASRRTGGGYEQYF. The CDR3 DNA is TGTGCCAGCAGAAGGACAGGGGGAGGCTACGAGCAGTACTTC.

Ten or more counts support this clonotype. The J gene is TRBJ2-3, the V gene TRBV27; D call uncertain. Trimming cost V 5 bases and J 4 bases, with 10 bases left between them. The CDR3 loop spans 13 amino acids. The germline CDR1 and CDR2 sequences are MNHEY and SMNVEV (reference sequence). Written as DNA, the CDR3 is TGTGCCAGCAGTCAGAAGCCCCCAGATACGCAGTATTTT. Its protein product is CASSQKPPDTQYF.

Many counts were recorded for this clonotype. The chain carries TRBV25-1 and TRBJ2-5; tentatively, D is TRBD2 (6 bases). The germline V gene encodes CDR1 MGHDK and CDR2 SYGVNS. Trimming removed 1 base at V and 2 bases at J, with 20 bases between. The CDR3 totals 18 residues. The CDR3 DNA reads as TGTGCCAGCAGTGAATTGGTGGGGAGGTCGAGCGGACAAGAGACCCAGTACTTC. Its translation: CASSELVGRSSGQETQYF.

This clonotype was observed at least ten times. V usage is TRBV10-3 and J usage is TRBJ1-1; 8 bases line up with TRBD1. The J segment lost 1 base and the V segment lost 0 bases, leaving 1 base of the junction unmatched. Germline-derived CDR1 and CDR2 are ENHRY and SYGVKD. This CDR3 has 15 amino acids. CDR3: CAISESGTGNTEAFF. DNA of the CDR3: TGTGCCATCAGTGAGTCCGGGACAGGGAACACTGAAGCTTTCTTT.

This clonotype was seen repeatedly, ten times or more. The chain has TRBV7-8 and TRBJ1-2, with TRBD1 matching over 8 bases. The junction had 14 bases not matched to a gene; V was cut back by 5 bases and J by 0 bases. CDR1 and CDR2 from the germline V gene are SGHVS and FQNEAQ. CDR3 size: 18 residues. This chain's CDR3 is CASSRRRDRRITNYGYTF. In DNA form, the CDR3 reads TGTGCCAGCAGCCGCCGTCGGGACAGGAGGATCACTAACTATGGCTACACCTTC.